This T cell receptor (beta chain) is from a study of blood T cell repertoires in COVID-19. Sequencing used immunoSEQ multiplex PCR; TCRdb keeps in-frame clones, though not all of them. The sample lists a few hundred thousand clones; roughly nine tenths were seen once. CDR1 and CDR2 (germline): SEHNR, FQNEAQ (reference sequence). The CDR3 has 16 residues. V was shortened by 1 base and J by 1 base, with 13 bases between the two germline ends. This TCR was sampled from a woman in her sixties or seventies with COVID-19, enrolled during active disease. The sample taken for sequencing was peripheral blood. This chain uses TRBV7-9 with TRBJ1-2, with a weak D call TRBD1 (6 bases). For the CDR3, the DNA is TGTGCCAGCAGCTTAGTGGGGACACCCTTTAACTATGGCTACACCTTC. It yields the protein CASSLVGTPFNYGYTF. The entire variable domain, with the rest obtained from reference TRBV7-9 and TRBJ1-2, is as follows: DTGVSQNPRHKITKRGQNVTFRCDPISEHNRLYWYRQTLGQGPEFLTYFQNEAQLEKSRLLSDRFSAERPKGSFSTLEIQRTEQGDSAMYLCASSLVGTPFNYGYTFGSGTRLTVV.